The 14 T cell receptor beta chains in this list originate from one sample, sequenced in a study of vaccination effects on CD4 cells after COVID-19. Under the ViraFEST assay, PBMC were stimulated with viral peptide pools so that antigen-specific CD4+ T cells expanded. Sequencing was performed afterwards. Following 10 days of culture, CD4+ T cells were isolated. These receptors' antigens are unknown. Produced via immunoSEQ multiplex PCR; TCRdb's table is partial and in-frame only. The table has around 83,000 clones, roughly 74% seen once. The sequencing here drew on CD4+ T cells from PBMCs cultured with HCoV-229E spike peptides, taken before COVID-19 vaccination. Source of these receptors: a human donor who received a COVID-19 vaccine.

The chain carries TRBV27 and TRBJ1-2, with D perhaps TRBD1 (5 bases). With 2 bases removed from V and 4 bases from J, the gap between germline ends came to 8 bases. There are 13 residues in the CDR3. Per germline, CDR1 MNHEY and CDR2 SMNVEV (reference sequence). CDR3 protein: CASSLQGSYGYTF. The CDR3 nucleotides read TGTGCCAGCAGTTTACAGGGAAGCTATGGCTACACCTTC.

This clone was picked up a small number of times. The junction does not match germline at one end; this may be a read error. The CDR3 sequence is CASSELGQAIF. Here the CDR3 DNA reads TGTGCCAGCAGTGAGCTGGGGCAGGCGATCTTC. The chain joins TRBV2 to TRBJ1-2, with D perhaps TRBD1 (5 bases). This CDR3 contains 11 residues. Germline V gene lookup returns CDR1 SNHLY and CDR2 FYNNEI.

V is TRBV7-3 and J is TRBJ2-2; 7 nucleotides match TRBD2. The germline V gene encodes CDR1 SGHTA and CDR2 FQGTGA. V lost 4 bases to trimming and J lost 0 bases; unmatched junction nucleotides: 5. The CDR3 is 16 residues long. CDR3 amino acids: CASSWFGGANTGELFF. The CDR3 coding sequence is TGTGCCAGCAGCTGGTTTGGGGGGGCGAACACCGGGGAGCTGTTTTTT. Full variable domain (remainder filled in from reference TRBV7-3 and TRBJ2-2): GAGVSQTPSNKVTEKGKYVELRCDPISGHTALYWYRQSLGQGPEFLIYFQGTGAADDSGLPNDRFFAVRPEGSVSTLKIQRTERGDSAVYLCASSWFGGANTGELFFGEGSRLTVL.

The chain recombines TRBV2 with TRBJ2-5; the D gene is possibly TRBD1 (5 bases). The V gene's germline CDR1 is SNHLY and CDR2 FYNNEI. The V end was cut by 7 bases, the J end by 2 bases, with 11 bases between. The CDR3 has 13 residues. Written as DNA, the CDR3 is TGTGCCAGCACGGTTGACAGACAAGAGACCCAGTACTTC. Amino acids: CASTVDRQETQYF.

The table lists this clone with a few counts. The chain is built from TRBV2 and TRBJ2-7, with D perhaps TRBD1 (5 bases). V was cut by 7 bases and J by 0 bases, with 10 bases left in between. The CDR3 is 13 amino acids. Germline V gives CDR1 SNHLY, CDR2 FYNNEI. CDR3 protein: CASKGASSYEQYV. The CDR3 bases are TGTGCCAGCAAAGGGGCGAGCTCCTACGAGCAGTACGTC.

The V call is TRBV9, the J call TRBJ2-1, with D uncertain. Germline V CDR1 and CDR2: SGDLS, YYNGEE. V was shortened by 1 base and J by 5 bases, with 7 bases between the two germline ends. The CDR3 is 13 amino acids. The CDR3 DNA sequence: TGTGCCAGCAGCGTATCGCCGGACAATGAGCAGTTCTTC. Its protein product is CASSVSPDNEQFF. The full variable domain, its missing parts supplied by reference TRBV9 and TRBJ2-1, is DSGVTQTPKHLITATGQRVTLRCSPRSGDLSVYWYQQSLDQGLQFLIQYYNGEERAKGNILERFSAQQFPDLHSELNLSSLELGDSALYFCASSVSPDNEQFFGPGTRLTVL.

Only one count was recorded for this clone. The CDR3 here is CASSDRGYGNTEAFF. The CDR3 nucleotides read TGTGCCAGCAGTGACAGGGGGTATGGGAACACTGAAGCTTTCTTT. This chain connects TRBV2 to TRBJ1-1, with TRBD1 identical over 7 bases. Germline assignment: CDR1 SNHLY and CDR2 FYNNEI. V lost 3 bases and J lost 1; bases outside the gene matches: 5. The length of the CDR3 is 15 residues.

The rearrangement uses TRBV5-1 and TRBJ1-1; no clear D. Germline CDR1 is SGHRS and CDR2 is YFSETQ. Deletions cut 4 bases from V and 0 bases from J, with 10 bases between. This CDR3 has 14 residues. CDR3 loop: CASSLSVMNTEAFF. The CDR3 DNA is TGCGCCAGCAGCCTCAGCGTTATGAACACTGAAGCTTTCTTT.

The chain carries TRBV19 and TRBJ1-5; D is possibly TRBD1 (5 bases). This CDR3 is 13 amino acids long. The germline gives CDR1 LNHDA, CDR2 SQIVND (reference sequence). V lost 5 bases, J lost 7 bases, and 12 bases lay in between. CDR3 residues: CASSSPGKQPQHF. CDR3 bases: TGTGCCAGTAGTTCCCCAGGGAAACAGCCCCAGCATTTT.

This clone was detected a few times. The J gene is TRBJ2-1, the V gene TRBV24-1, with 11 bases matching TRBD2. This CDR3 spans 14 amino acids. Germline-derived CDR1 and CDR2 are KGHDR and SFDVKD. The J segment lost 5 bases and the V segment lost 9 bases, leaving 5 bases of the junction unmatched. CDR3 coding DNA: TGTGCCACCTCGACTAGCGGGGTCGACAATGAGCAGTTCTTC. Its translation: CATSTSGVDNEQFF.

The chain has TRBV7-2 and TRBJ2-5, with no clear D. The CDR3 has 12 amino acids. V was trimmed by 5 bases and J by 8 bases, leaving 12 bases between them. From germline, CDR1 is SGHTA and CDR2 FQGNSA. CDR3 in DNA: TGTGCCAGCAGCCCGGGCACATCTACCCAGTACTTC. Its protein is CASSPGTSTQYF. Supplemented by reference TRBV7-2 and TRBJ2-5, the full variable domain reads GAGVSQSPSNKVTEKGKDVELRCDPISGHTALYWYRQSLGQGLEFLIYFQGNSAPDKSGLPSDRFSAERTGGSVSTLTIQRTQQEDSAVYLCASSPGTSTQYFGPGTRLLVL.

The chain employs TRBV19 and TRBJ2-5; D assignment may be TRBD1 or TRBD2 (5 bases each). The CDR3 runs 14 residues. With 4 bases removed from V and 7 bases from J, the gap between germline ends came to 16 bases. Germline lookup yields CDR1 LNHDA and CDR2 SQIVND (reference sequence). In DNA, the CDR3 is TGTGCCAGTAGTAGAAACCGGGACGTGGGGACCCAGTACTTC. It specifies CASSRNRDVGTQYF.

J is TRBJ1-5 and V is TRBV7-8; TRBD1 aligns across 12 bases. J was trimmed by 9 bases and V by 5 bases; bases with no gene match: 5. The CDR3 is 14 amino acids. Germline V gene data show CDR1 as SGHVS and CDR2 as FQNEAQ. The CDR3 reads CASSTGTGGRPQHF. The CDR3 bases are TGTGCCAGCAGCACCGGGACAGGGGGCAGGCCCCAGCATTTT.

The chain employs TRBV5-1 and TRBJ2-5; D may be TRBD1 or TRBD2 (5 bases each). Between the trimmed V and J ends, which lost 4 bases and 2 bases, there was a span of 12 bases. CDR3 length equals 14 residues. Germline loops: CDR1 SGHRS, CDR2 YFSETQ. CDR3 sequence reads: CASSPGTAQETQYF. The CDR3 nucleotides read TGCGCCAGCAGCCCCGGGACCGCACAAGAGACCCAGTACTTC.